This T cell receptor (beta chain) was recorded in a study of blood T cell repertoires in COVID-19. Whole-study context: Samples came from the United States, Italy and Spain, spanning acute and convalescent COVID-19. In each case, the material was cDNA or gDNA derived from T cells, B-cell-depleted T cells, or PBMCs.

V shed 4 bases and J shed 8 bases, with 14 bases lying between them. CDR1 and CDR2 from the germline V gene are LGHDT and YNNKEL (reference sequence). The CDR3 contains 14 residues. As handled by the study authors: Estimation of nucleated cell counts relied on the amplification of reference gene primers. Only in-frame clones appear in the TCRdb table, and some are missing; sequencing was by immunoSEQ multiplex PCR. The V and J calls and clone size are taken from that table; D and trimming were inferred from the DNA. This table holds approximately 240,000 clones, approximately 80% found once. V usage is TRBV3-1 (or the pseudogene TRBV3-2) and J usage is TRBJ1-4; D is unclear. Sequenced: peripheral blood. The sequence came from a woman of 80 years or more with active or convalescent COVID-19. CDR3 nucleotide sequence: TGTGCCAGCAGCCGGGCACCACTCGAGGAAAAACTGTTTTTT. This encodes CASSRAPLEEKLFF.